This is a list of T cell receptor beta chains from one sample in a study of identifying expanded T cells in peripheral blood. The data were produced by immunoSEQ multiplex PCR, yet TCRdb's version contains in-frame clones alone and is incomplete. The data contain roughly 100,000 clones, 80% to 90% of them seen just once; the ten biggest clones take up about a sixth. The sequenced material came from blood. These receptors were obtained from a person between 18 and 75 years old in good health. CDR3s include the opening cysteine and the closing phenylalanine or tryptophan. The order of the fields is clone size, J gene, V gene, D gene, CDR3 DNA, CDR3 protein. A D gene is named only where the DNA matches it firmly. The size field is filled for only some rows; it gives once, few, many or a size class.

NA	TRBJ1-2	TRBV5-6	TRBD1	TGTGCCAGCAGCCCCCAGGGGGCGGGGAACTATGGCTACACCTTC	CASSPQGAGNYGYTF
NA	TRBJ1-5	TRBV18	NA	TGTGCCAGCTCACTAAGGGACGGTAATCAGCCCCAGCATTTT	CASSLRDGNQPQHF
NA	TRBJ1-1	TRBV6-4	NA	TGTGCCAGCAGTGATCCCGGGACAAGAAACACTGAAGCTTTCTTT	CASSDPGTRNTEAFF
NA	TRBJ1-4	TRBV5-6	NA	TGTGCCAGCAGCTTGAATTTCTCCCCGCTGTTTTTT	CASSLNFSPLFF
NA	TRBJ1-4	TRBV6-4	NA	TGTGCCAGCAGTCCCGGGCAGGGGACTAATGAAAAACTGTTTTTT	CASSPGQGTNEKLFF
NA	TRBJ2-7	TRBV5-1	TRBD1	TGCGCCAGCAGCTTCGGGACAGGGGGTGGCAAGCAGTACTTC	CASSFGTGGGKQYF
NA	TRBJ2-7	TRBV28	NA	TGTGCCAGCAGTTACTCGAACGGACTACCCTCCTACGAGCAGTACTTC	CASSYSNGLPSYEQYF
NA	TRBJ1-3	TRBV4-1	NA	TGCGCCAGCAGCCAACATTTACAGGTGACCTCTGGAAACACCATATATTTT	CASSQHLQVTSGNTIYF
once	TRBJ2-2	TRBV7-2	TRBD2	TGTGCCAGCAGCTTAGGGGCTAGCGGGGGGCTGAACACCGGGGAGCTGTTTTTT	CASSLGASGGLNTGELFF
once	TRBJ1-1	TRBV6-5	NA	TGTGCCAGCAGTTTTCCGGGGATGAACACTGAAGCTTTCTTT	CASSFPGMNTEAFF
NA	TRBJ2-5	TRBV11-2	NA	TGTGCCAGCAGCCTTGCTTCATCGGGACGGCTCCAAGAGACCCAGTACTTC	CASSLASSGRLQETQYF
once	TRBJ1-3	TRBV9	NA	TGTGCCAGCAGCGCAGAACTACAGCCTGGAAACACCATATATTTT	CASSAELQPGNTIYF
NA	TRBJ2-3	TRBV10-3	TRBD2	TGTGCCATCAGGGCTAGCGGGGGACGCACAGATACGCAGTATTTT	CAIRASGGRTDTQYF
once	TRBJ2-5	TRBV9	NA	TGTGCCAGCAGCCCAGGACCCCCCAATCATCAAGAGACCCAGTACTTC	CASSPGPPNHQETQYF
NA	TRBJ2-7	TRBV7-9	NA	TGTGCCAGCAGCTTAGTTACTCACGTTCTTTACGAGCAGTACTTC	CASSLVTHVLYEQYF
NA	TRBJ2-2	TRBV18	NA	TGTGCCAGCTCACCGCCGGGGACCGGGGAGCTGTTTTTT	CASSPPGTGELFF
NA	TRBJ1-1	TRBV10-2	TRBD1	TGCGCCAGCAGAAACAGACAGGGTTTGAGCACTGAAGCTTTCTTT	CASRNRQGLSTEAFF
NA	TRBJ1-1	TRBV6-1	NA	TGTGCCAGCAGGCGGGTCAGGTCGGGCACTGAAGCTTTCTTT	CASRRVRSGTEAFF
NA	TRBJ2-7	TRBV29-1	NA	TGCGGAGCCACGACAGACTCCTACGAGCAGTACTTC	CGATTDSYEQYF
few	TRBJ1-6	TRBV6-9	NA	TGTGCCAGGAGGGGTAATTCACCCCTCCACTTT	CARRGNSPLHF
NA	TRBJ2-7	TRBV7-7	NA	TGTGCCAGCAGCTTAGGGTCAGGGAACTACGAGCAGTACTTC	CASSLGSGNYEQYF
NA	TRBJ2-5	TRBV6-5	NA	TGTGCCAGCAGTTACTCGGGGGGGGGCCGAGAGACCCAGTACTTC	CASSYSGGGRETQYF
NA	TRBJ2-5	TRBV28	NA	TGTGCCAGCAGTTTAAGCGGGCTCTTGGGTGAGCAGTACTTC	CASSLSGLLGEQYF
NA	TRBJ1-5	TRBV28	TRBD1	TGTGCCAGCAGTTCTCGCATCCGGGACAGAGTCAATCAGCCCCAGCATTTT	CASSSRIRDRVNQPQHF
NA	TRBJ2-5	TRBV6-6	NA	TGTGCCAGCAGGTACCAAGAGACCCAGTACTTC	CASRYQETQYF
NA	TRBJ2-6	TRBV18	NA	TGTGCCAGCTCAAGGGCCTCCTCTGGGGCCAACGTCCTGACTTTC	CASSRASSGANVLTF
NA	TRBJ1-3	TRBV14	TRBD1	TGTGCCAGCAGCTGGACAGGGGGAAACACCATATATTTT	CASSWTGGNTIYF
NA	TRBJ2-7	TRBV7-2	TRBD2	TGTGCCAGCAGCTTAGTGGCTAGCGGGGGCCACTACGAGCAGTACTTC	CASSLVASGGHYEQYF
NA	TRBJ2-7	TRBV30	NA	TGTGCCTGGAGTGTAGGCAACTACGAGCAGTACTTC	CAWSVGNYEQYF
NA	TRBJ1-4	TRBV9	TRBD1	TGTGCCAGCAGCAGGACAGGGATATATGAAAAACTGTTTTTT	CASSRTGIYEKLFF